These 7 T cell receptor beta chains were all obtained from the same sample, sequenced in a study of shared clonotypes between healthy human individuals. Naive CD8 cells comprised CD45RO-negative, CCR7-positively selected cells, excluding terminally differentiated effector memory CD45RA+ cells. This table comes from immunoSEQ multiplex PCR, and its TCRdb copy is limited to in-frame clones, with some not included. The table lists some 2,100,000 clones, 85% to 95% of them singletons. Sequencing was carried out using naive CD8+ T cells from PBMCs. These receptors were collected from a man younger than 35 in good health. Some clones in this sample may be carry-over from other donors' samples.

The rearrangement uses TRBV6-6 and TRBJ1-2, with 8 bases that match TRBD1. This CDR3 is 14 amino acids long. V shed 2 bases and J 6 bases; nucleotides not matched to a gene: 5. Germline CDR1 reads MNHNY; CDR2 reads SVGAGI (reference sequence). CDR3 sequence: CASSYVQGADGYTF. The CDR3 coding sequence is TGTGCCAGCAGTTACGTGCAGGGGGCGGATGGCTACACCTTC.

This chain links TRBV29-1 with TRBJ1-2, with TRBD1 matching over 9 bases. The CDR3 consists of 12 residues. Germline lookup yields CDR1 SQVTM and CDR2 ANQGSEA. Unmatched junction bases numbered 6, after V lost 7 bases and J lost 6 bases. Here the CDR3 DNA reads TGCAGCGGGGCGGACAGGGGCGATGGCTACACCTTC. This gives the protein CSGADRGDGYTF.

This chain links TRBV7-3 with TRBJ2-3, with 11 bases fitting TRBD2. CDR3 length: 16 residues. Trimming at V came to 4 bases and at J to 2 bases, leaving 5 bases not matched to a gene. CDR1 and CDR2 (germline): SGHTA, FQGTGA. CDR3 DNA sequence: TGTGCCAGCAGCTCGGGACTAGCGGATATCACAGATACGCAGTATTTT. It specifies CASSSGLADITDTQYF.

The chain links TRBV27 to TRBJ2-5; the D gene could be TRBD1 or TRBD2 (7 bases each). Germline V gene data show CDR1 as MNHEY and CDR2 as SMNVEV (reference sequence). The CDR3 is 17 residues long. V was shortened by 6 bases and J by 5 bases, with 25 bases between the two germline ends. In DNA, the CDR3 is TGTGCCAGCAGCGCTACAGGGGTACAGACCGGGAGGGAGACCCAGTACTTC. Its translation is CASSATGVQTGRETQYF.

V gene TRBV7-9 combines with J gene TRBJ2-5; TRBD1 matches at 12 bases. This CDR3 has 15 residues. Germline assignment: CDR1 SEHNR and CDR2 FQNEAQ (reference sequence). The junction had 6 bases not matched to a gene; V was cut back by 5 bases and J by 5 bases. CDR3 residues: CASSQGTGGTETQYF. The CDR3 nucleotides read TGTGCCAGCAGCCAAGGGACAGGGGGCACCGAGACCCAGTACTTC.

The CDR3 bases are TGTGCCAGCAGCTTAGCCACCTCTGGTGGAGTTTACAATGAGCAGTTCTTC. Translated: CASSLATSGGVYNEQFF. The chain carries TRBV11-1 and TRBJ2-1, with D unresolved. The germline CDR1 and CDR2 sequences are SGHAT and FQDESV (reference sequence). The length of the CDR3 is 17 residues. Deletions cut 0 bases from V and 4 bases from J, with 16 bases between.

This CDR3 reads CASRIQGQNYGYTF. The CDR3 DNA reads TGTGCCAGTAGGATTCAGGGGCAGAACTATGGCTACACCTTC. This chain links TRBV19 with TRBJ1-2; possibly TRBD1 for D (6 bases). The CDR3 covers 14 residues. V was cut by 6 bases and J by 2 bases, with 13 bases left in between. CDR1 is LNHDA and CDR2 is SQIVND in the germline V gene (reference sequence).